These T cell receptor beta chains were read from a single sample in a study of blood T cell repertoires in COVID-19. The table came from immunoSEQ multiplex PCR; TCRdb's copy has only in-frame clones and leaves some out. Here the sample spans 130,000 to 150,000 clones, 70% to 80% being singletons. The sample comprised peripheral blood. The receptors were gathered from a woman in her 70s with COVID-19, enrolled during active disease. Each CDR3 is given with its conserved first and last residue. A D gene is named only where the DNA matches it firmly. A clone size is listed for some rows: how often the clone was seen (once, few, many), or a class if it is expanded.

abundance	d_gene	v_gene	j_gene	CDR3aa	CDR3nt
few	.	TRBV7-9	TRBJ2-7	CASSFGGARRFHEQYF	TGTGCCAGCAGCTTTGGAGGGGCCCGGAGGTTTCACGAGCAGTACTTC
.	TRBD1	TRBV4-2	TRBJ2-1	CASSQERDRYNEQFF	TGTGCCAGCAGCCAAGAAAGGGACAGGTACAATGAGCAGTTCTTC
few	.	TRBV2	TRBJ1-4	CASRGLIDEKLFF	TGTGCCAGCCGGGGGTTGATAGATGAAAAACTGTTTTTT
.	TRBD1	TRBV18	TRBJ1-1	CASSPAGQGNTEAFF	TGTGCCAGCTCACCGGCGGGACAGGGGAACACTGAAGCTTTCTTT
.	.	TRBV4-1	TRBJ1-1	CASSGEGITEAFF	TGCGCCAGTTCCGGGGAAGGTATCACTGAAGCTTTCTTT
.	.	TRBV5-4	TRBJ1-2	CASSPDSYGYTF	TGTGCCAGCAGCCCAGACAGCTATGGCTACACCTTC
.	.	TRBV11-2	TRBJ2-7	CASSLSWQGYEQYF	TGTGCCAGCAGCTTATCCTGGCAGGGGTACGAGCAGTACTTC
few	TRBD1	TRBV2	TRBJ1-3	CASSDRAGGANTIYF	TGTGCCAGCAGTGATCGTGCAGGGGGAGCAAACACCATATATTTT
.	.	TRBV30	TRBJ1-2	CAWSVRVGYTF	TGTGCCTGGAGTGTGAGGGTAGGCTACACCTTC
.	.	TRBV18	TRBJ1-1	CASSRGEGTEAFF	TGTGCCAGCTCACGGGGGGAGGGCACTGAAGCTTTCTTT
.	.	TRBV9	TRBJ1-3	CASSVGHNSGNTIYF	TGTGCCAGCAGCGTAGGGCATAACTCTGGAAACACCATATATTTT
.	.	TRBV29-1	TRBJ1-1	CSVGEGWMTEAFF	TGCAGCGTTGGGGAGGGGTGGATGACTGAAGCTTTCTTT
.	.	TRBV19	TRBJ2-2	CASSRTFSRRGELFF	TGTGCCAGTAGTAGAACATTTTCTCGTCGCGGGGAGCTGTTTTTT
.	TRBD1	TRBV6-2/TRBV6-3	TRBJ1-5	CASSYSWTGGYREDSNQPQHF	TGTGCCAGCAGTTACTCCTGGACAGGGGGTTATAGGGAGGATAGCAATCAGCCCCAGCATTTT
.	TRBD2	TRBV5-1	TRBJ2-3	CASSLASGLAGGRTDTQYF	TGCGCCAGCAGCTTGGCTTCCGGACTAGCGGGGGGGCGAACAGATACGCAGTATTTT
few	TRBD2	TRBV24-1	TRBJ2-5	CATSDGGTSGPRETQYF	TGTGCCACCAGTGATGGGGGGACTAGCGGCCCCCGGGAGACCCAGTACTTC
.	.	TRBV6-5	TRBJ1-2	CASSYNGGLYGYTF	TGTGCCAGCAGTTACAATGGGGGACTCTATGGCTACACCTTC
.	.	TRBV28	TRBJ1-1	CASSFFRGTTFF	TGTGCCAGCAGTTTTTTTAGGGGGACGACTTTCTTT